What follows is one T cell receptor (beta chain) and its context. The antigen is unknown. This specimen belongs to a study of stem cell transplantation in POMP-related autoinflammatory disease. Study-level background: Impaired MHC class I-dependent CD8+ differentiation was hypothesized from defective thymoproteasomes.

Produced via immunoSEQ multiplex PCR; TCRdb's table is partial and in-frame only. This table has about 1,000 clones, about 89% appearing once. The CDR3 is 10 amino acids. Germline CDR1 and CDR2: SNHLY and FYNNEI. V was pared by 9 bases and J by 2 bases, with 4 bases between. The study, taken as a whole, reports: A trend toward lower repertoire diversity and greater clonality appeared in every analyzed T-cell subset of PRAID patients. Unique TRB V-J gene pairings were limited in number in patients with PRAID.

The receptor's source is a human donor in good health. The sequencing input was a CXCR5-defined cell subset from PBMCs. The rearrangement uses TRBV2 and TRBJ1-2; unclear D gene. The CDR3 DNA sequence: TGTGCCAGACAGAACTATGGCTACACCTTC. It encodes CARQNYGYTF.